A selection of T cell receptor beta chains follows, all from one sample in a study of blood T cell repertoires in COVID-19. TCRdb keeps only in-frame clones here, not all; method: immunoSEQ multiplex PCR. The sample has about 270,000 clones; around 89% are singletons. Specimen: PBMCs or T cells enriched from blood (not recorded which). The receptors originated from a woman aged 18-29 years who had recovered from COVID-19. Each CDR3 is given with its conserved first and last residue. D genes are given only for firm matches. Expanded clones get a size class; other rows say once, few or many, or leave the size out.

J: TRBJ2-7
size: -
D: -
V: TRBV11-2
CDR3: CASSLDLGGPYEQYF
DNA: TGTGCCAGCAGCTTAGATCTCGGCGGGCCCTACGAGCAGTACTTC

J: TRBJ1-2
size: -
D: TRBD1
V: TRBV29-1
CDR3: CSGGTGANYGYTF
DNA: TGCAGCGGTGGGACAGGCGCTAACTATGGCTACACCTTC

J: TRBJ2-2
size: -
D: -
V: TRBV5-4
CDR3: CASSREVANTGELFF
DNA: TGTGCCAGCAGCCGAGAGGTAGCGAACACCGGGGAGCTGTTTTTT

J: TRBJ2-1
size: -
D: -
V: TRBV10-1
CDR3: CASSESSLYNEQFF
DNA: TGCGCCAGCAGTGAGTCTAGCCTTTACAATGAGCAGTTCTTC

J: TRBJ1-6
size: -
D: -
V: TRBV5-8
CDR3: CASLGPYNSPLHF
DNA: TGTGCCAGTCTGGGGCCCTATAATTCACCCCTCCACTTT

J: TRBJ2-3
size: -
D: TRBD2
V: TRBV6-8
CDR3: CASSPRLAEDQYF
DNA: TGTGCCAGCAGCCCGAGGCTAGCGGAAGATCAGTATTTT

J: TRBJ2-1
size: once
D: TRBD1
V: TRBV5-1
CDR3: CASSLSWDRDNEQFF
DNA: TGCGCCAGCAGCTTGAGTTGGGACAGGGACAATGAGCAGTTCTTC

J: TRBJ2-3
size: -
D: -
V: TRBV7-2
CDR3: CASSLVRGRTDTQYF
DNA: TGTGCCAGCAGCTTAGTGCGGGGAAGGACAGATACGCAGTATTTT

J: TRBJ1-6
size: -
D: -
V: TRBV4-1
CDR3: CASSQGEGLSSPLHF
DNA: TGCGCCAGCAGCCAAGGGGAGGGACTTAGTTCACCCCTCCACTTT

J: TRBJ2-7
size: -
D: TRBD2
V: TRBV10-1
CDR3: CASSEGGTKDEQYF
DNA: TGCGCCAGCAGTGAAGGAGGGACTAAGGACGAGCAGTACTTC

J: TRBJ2-7
size: -
D: -
V: TRBV5-8
CDR3: CASSLGRPSYEQYF
DNA: TGTGCCAGCAGCTTGGGCAGGCCCTCCTACGAGCAGTACTTC

J: TRBJ2-4
size: -
D: TRBD1
V: TRBV27
CDR3: CASSRGRAKNIQYF
DNA: TGTGCCAGCAGCAGGGGGCGAGCCAAAAACATTCAGTACTTC

J: TRBJ2-2
size: -
D: TRBD1
V: TRBV28
CDR3: CASSTTGDSHTGELFF
DNA: TGTGCCAGCAGTACGACAGGGGACTCTCACACCGGGGAGCTGTTTTTT

J: TRBJ1-1
size: few
D: -
V: TRBV7-8
CDR3: CASSQDHGLTEAFF
DNA: TGTGCCAGCAGCCAAGATCATGGGCTCACTGAAGCTTTCTTT

J: TRBJ2-3
size: -
D: -
V: TRBV6-5
CDR3: CASLWGVSTDTQYF
DNA: TGTGCCAGCCTCTGGGGGGTGAGCACAGATACGCAGTATTTT

J: TRBJ1-2
size: -
D: -
V: TRBV5-6
CDR3: CASSLGGRPGYTF
DNA: TGTGCCAGCAGCTTGGGGGGCAGGCCTGGCTACACCTTC

J: TRBJ1-3
size: -
D: TRBD1
V: TRBV19
CDR3: CASRFGTGNSGNTIYF
DNA: TGTGCCAGTAGGTTCGGGACAGGGAACTCTGGAAACACCATATATTTT

J: TRBJ1-2
size: -
D: TRBD1
V: TRBV6-2/TRBV6-3
CDR3: CASSYSSVGQGTNYGYTF
DNA: TGTGCCAGCAGTTACTCGAGCGTGGGACAGGGTACCAACTATGGCTACACCTTC

J: TRBJ1-1
size: -
D: -
V: TRBV12-3/TRBV12-4
CDR3: CASSPGKNTEAFF
DNA: TGTGCCAGCAGTCCCGGGAAGAACACTGAAGCTTTCTTT

J: TRBJ1-1
size: -
D: -
V: TRBV5-1
CDR3: CASSLEGAEAFF
DNA: TGCGCCAGCAGCTTGGAGGGGGCTGAAGCTTTCTTT

J: TRBJ2-5
size: -
D: -
V: TRBV6-5
CDR3: CASSRGFLEETQYF
DNA: TGTGCCTCCTCGAGGGGGTTTTTAGAAGAGACCCAGTACTTC

J: TRBJ1-6
size: few
D: -
V: TRBV5-1
CDR3: CASREGGNSPLHF
DNA: TGCGCCAGCAGAGAAGGGGGTAATTCACCCCTCCACTTT

J: TRBJ1-2
size: -
D: -
V: TRBV18
CDR3: CASSPPLATGRGYTF
DNA: TGTGCCAGCTCACCACCGTTAGCCACAGGACGTGGCTACACCTTC

J: TRBJ2-2
size: -
D: TRBD1
V: TRBV19
CDR3: CASSHGQGSNTGELFF
DNA: TGTGCCAGTAGTCACGGACAGGGTTCAAACACCGGGGAGCTGTTTTTT

J: TRBJ2-2
size: -
D: -
V: TRBV9
CDR3: CASSVLSFANTGELFF
DNA: TGTGCCAGCAGCGTACTAAGTTTCGCGAACACCGGGGAGCTGTTTTTT

J: TRBJ1-6
size: -
D: TRBD1
V: TRBV5-1
CDR3: CASSFTGVYSPLHF
DNA: TGCGCCAGCAGCTTTACAGGGGTTTATTCACCCCTCCACTTT

J: TRBJ1-1
size: -
D: -
V: TRBV2
CDR3: CASSERGRGYDTEAFF
DNA: TGTGCCAGCAGTGAGAGAGGTCGAGGGTACGACACTGAAGCTTTCTTT

J: TRBJ1-2
size: -
D: -
V: TRBV6-6
CDR3: CASTEDSYWTGYTF
DNA: TGTGCCAGCACCGAAGACAGTTACTGGACTGGCTACACCTTC

J: TRBJ1-1
size: -
D: TRBD1
V: TRBV27
CDR3: CASSSFSGGNTEAFF
DNA: TGTGCCAGCAGTTCCTTCTCAGGGGGAAACACTGAAGCTTTCTTT

J: TRBJ1-2
size: -
D: TRBD1
V: TRBV7-2
CDR3: CASSTWTGAQSYGYTF
DNA: TGTGCCAGCAGCACCTGGACAGGGGCTCAATCATATGGCTACACCTTC

J: TRBJ2-5
size: -
D: TRBD1
V: TRBV5-4
CDR3: CASSSDRGRMKTQYF
DNA: TGTGCCAGCAGCTCTGACAGGGGACGGATGAAGACCCAGTACTTC

J: TRBJ2-3
size: -
D: TRBD2
V: TRBV4-2
CDR3: CASSQEKLAGGLVSTDTQYF
DNA: TGTGCCAGCAGCCAAGAAAAACTAGCGGGGGGGCTTGTCAGCACAGATACGCAGTATTTT

J: TRBJ1-1
size: -
D: -
V: TRBV9
CDR3: CASSFGSGGTEAFF
DNA: TGTGCCAGCAGCTTTGGTAGTGGTGGCACTGAAGCTTTCTTT

J: TRBJ1-5
size: few
D: TRBD1
V: TRBV5-1
CDR3: CASSPGTGNQPQHF
DNA: TGCGCCAGCAGCCCCGGGACAGGGAATCAGCCCCAGCATTTT

J: TRBJ2-7
size: -
D: TRBD1
V: TRBV2
CDR3: CASSGRGRGWEQYF
DNA: TGTGCCAGCAGTGGAAGGGGCAGGGGGTGGGAGCAGTACTTC

J: TRBJ1-1
size: -
D: TRBD1
V: TRBV24-1
CDR3: CATSETGQRTNTEAFF
DNA: TGTGCCACCAGCGAAACGGGACAGCGAACAAACACTGAAGCTTTCTTT

J: TRBJ1-2
size: -
D: -
V: TRBV21-1
CDR3: CASSKADTTNYGYTF
DNA: TGTGCCAGCAGCAAAGCCGACACCACTAACTATGGCTACACCTTC

J: TRBJ1-5
size: -
D: TRBD1
V: TRBV5-1
CDR3: CASSSGQGDQPQHF
DNA: TGCGCCAGCAGCTCGGGACAGGGAGATCAGCCCCAGCATTTT

J: TRBJ1-6
size: few
D: -
V: TRBV27
CDR3: CASTTGNSPLHF
DNA: TGTGCCAGCACCACTGGTAATTCACCCCTCCACTTT

J: TRBJ2-1
size: -
D: -
V: TRBV30
CDR3: CAWYPASNEQFF
DNA: TGTGCCTGGTATCCCGCGAGCAATGAGCAGTTCTTC

J: TRBJ1-2
size: -
D: TRBD1
V: TRBV29-1
CDR3: CSVGLGQGDYGYTF
DNA: TGCAGCGTTGGGCTTGGACAGGGGGACTATGGCTACACCTTC

J: TRBJ2-5
size: -
D: -
V: TRBV4-1
CDR3: CASSPGGWETQYF
DNA: TGCGCCAGCAGCCCAGGGGGGTGGGAGACCCAGTACTTC

J: TRBJ1-2
size: -
D: TRBD1
V: TRBV28
CDR3: CASRASGTDYGYTF
DNA: TGTGCCAGCAGAGCCTCCGGGACAGACTATGGCTACACCTTC

J: TRBJ1-2
size: few
D: TRBD1
V: TRBV5-1
CDR3: CASSPTGQGHYGYTF
DNA: TGCGCCAGCAGCCCGACCGGACAGGGGCACTATGGCTACACCTTC

J: TRBJ2-5
size: -
D: -
V: TRBV12-3/TRBV12-4
CDR3: CASSQDRQETQYF
DNA: TGTGCCAGCAGCCAGGACAGACAAGAGACCCAGTACTTC

J: TRBJ2-3
size: -
D: -
V: TRBV3-1/TRBV3-2
CDR3: CASSQAASKSRTDTQYF
DNA: TGTGCCAGCAGCCAAGCTGCCTCTAAGTCACGGACAGATACGCAGTATTTT

J: TRBJ2-3
size: -
D: TRBD2
V: TRBV5-1
CDR3: CASSSSSGGPLTDTQYF
DNA: TGCGCCAGCAGCTCCTCTAGCGGGGGGCCACTCACAGATACGCAGTATTTT

J: TRBJ1-6
size: -
D: TRBD1
V: TRBV9
CDR3: CASSVDSQGGTGVSPLHF
DNA: TGTGCCAGCAGCGTAGATTCCCAGGGGGGCACAGGGGTTTCACCCCTCCACTTT

J: TRBJ2-2
size: -
D: TRBD2
V: TRBV29-1
CDR3: CSVEAVSGGYGGELFF
DNA: TGCAGCGTTGAAGCGGTTAGCGGGGGGTACGGCGGGGAGCTGTTTTTT

J: TRBJ2-3
size: once
D: TRBD2
V: TRBV5-1
CDR3: CASSFGGATDTQYF
DNA: TGCGCCAGCAGCTTCGGGGGGGCCACAGATACGCAGTATTTT

J: TRBJ1-1
size: -
D: -
V: TRBV11-3
CDR3: CASSIVGPSGTEAFF
DNA: TGTGCCAGCAGCATAGTCGGTCCTTCGGGCACTGAAGCTTTCTTT

J: TRBJ1-6
size: -
D: -
V: TRBV3-1/TRBV3-2
CDR3: CASSQGRNSPLHF
DNA: TGTGCCAGCAGCCAAGGCAGGAATTCACCCCTCCACTTT

J: TRBJ1-3
size: -
D: -
V: TRBV7-9
CDR3: CASSQMPGTSLSGNTIYF
DNA: TGTGCCAGCAGCCAGATGCCAGGGACTTCCCTCTCTGGAAACACCATATATTTT

J: TRBJ1-2
size: -
D: TRBD1
V: TRBV6-5
CDR3: CASTTNRQGNGYTF
DNA: TGTGCCAGCACCACAAACCGACAGGGGAACGGCTACACCTTC

J: TRBJ2-7
size: -
D: -
V: TRBV11-2
CDR3: CASSPGVQTDTYEQYF
DNA: TGTGCCAGCAGCCCCGGAGTCCAGACAGACACCTACGAGCAGTACTTC

J: TRBJ1-2
size: -
D: -
V: TRBV5-1
CDR3: CASSSAGGNYGYTF
DNA: TGCGCCAGCAGCTCGGCCGGGGGTAACTATGGCTACACCTTC

J: TRBJ2-3
size: -
D: TRBD2
V: TRBV25-1
CDR3: CASSPTLAGSTDTQYF
DNA: TGTGCCAGCAGCCCCACCCTAGCGGGGAGCACAGATACGCAGTATTTT

J: TRBJ1-6
size: -
D: -
V: TRBV5-1
CDR3: CASSGGGLVSNSPLHF
DNA: TGCGCCAGCAGCGGGGGCGGCCTGGTTTCGAATTCACCCCTCCACTTT

J: TRBJ1-3
size: -
D: -
V: TRBV10-1
CDR3: CASGKQTGSGNTIYF
DNA: TGCGCCAGCGGGAAGCAAACAGGCTCTGGAAACACCATATATTTT

J: TRBJ2-5
size: -
D: TRBD2
V: TRBV4-1
CDR3: CASSREGLAGGETQYF
DNA: TGCGCCAGCAGCCGAGAGGGACTAGCGGGGGGGGAGACCCAGTACTTC